These T cell receptor beta chains were read from a single sample in a study of blood T cell repertoires in COVID-19. Profiled with immunoSEQ multiplex PCR; TCRdb holds only in-frame clones, not every one. Of around 400,000 clones in the sample, more than 80% were seen once. Specimen: peripheral blood. The receptors come from a man in his forties with acute or convalescent COVID-19. The CDR3 runs from the conserved cysteine through the conserved F or W. Each record gives: CDR3 length, J gene, V gene, clone size, D gene, CDR3 protein, CDR3 DNA. A D gene is named only where the DNA matches it firmly. Expanded clones get a size class; other rows say once, few or many, or leave the size out.

12 TRBJ1-1 TRBV6-5 . . CASLGEEPEAFF TGTGCCAGTCTAGGGGAGGAACCTGAAGCTTTCTTT
13 TRBJ1-4 TRBV3-1/TRBV3-2 . . CASSPGGNEKLFF TGTGCCAGCAGCCCCGGGGGGAATGAAAAACTGTTTTTT
13 TRBJ1-2 TRBV10-3 . . CAISDALNYGYTF TGTGCCATCAGTGATGCCCTAAACTATGGCTACACCTTC
13 TRBJ1-2 TRBV28 . TRBD1 CASRTGVSWGYTF TGTGCCAGCAGGACAGGGGTTTCTTGGGGCTACACCTTC
14 TRBJ1-1 TRBV30 . TRBD1 CAWNGARGHTEAFF TGTGCCTGGAATGGGGCCAGGGGGCATACTGAAGCTTTCTTT
12 TRBJ1-1 TRBV15 once . CATSRDRAEAFF TGTGCCACCAGCAGAGATCGGGCTGAAGCTTTCTTT
15 TRBJ2-7 TRBV18 . TRBD2 CASSPPTSGRTEQYF TGTGCCAGCTCACCACCGACTAGCGGGAGGACCGAGCAGTACTTC
12 TRBJ2-7 TRBV19 . . CASNSRGYEQYF TGTGCCAGTAACTCCCGTGGCTACGAGCAGTACTTC
14 TRBJ1-5 TRBV28 . . CASSLSLLDQPQHF TGTGCCAGCAGTTTAAGCTTGCTCGATCAGCCCCAGCATTTT
16 TRBJ1-4 TRBV28 few TRBD1 CASSFQIQGQHEKLFF TGTGCCAGCAGTTTTCAGATACAGGGGCAGCATGAAAAACTGTTTTTT
16 TRBJ1-4 TRBV3-1/TRBV3-2 . TRBD1 CASSQGTGALGEKLFF TGTGCCAGCAGCCAAGGGACAGGGGCCCTTGGTGAAAAACTGTTTTTT
15 TRBJ1-2 TRBV14 few TRBD1 CASSRGDRGLYGYTF TGTGCCAGCAGCCGAGGGGACAGGGGGCTTTATGGCTACACCTTC
13 TRBJ1-2 TRBV28 . . CASSVGEFPGYTF TGTGCCAGCAGTGTTGGGGAGTTTCCTGGCTACACCTTC
14 TRBJ2-1 TRBV6-5 . TRBD2 CASTPSGSWNEQFF TGTGCCAGCACCCCTAGCGGGAGCTGGAATGAGCAGTTCTTC
15 TRBJ2-7 TRBV6-1 . . CASSEAEYAPYEQYF TGTGCCAGCAGTGAAGCGGAGTATGCCCCCTACGAGCAGTACTTC
15 TRBJ2-1 TRBV11-2 . . CASPPGSDQYNEQFF TGTGCCAGCCCCCCCGGGAGCGACCAATACAATGAGCAGTTCTTC
16 TRBJ2-1 TRBV28 . TRBD2 CASSLQTSGVRNEQFF TGTGCCAGCAGTCTCCAGACTAGCGGGGTCAGGAATGAGCAGTTCTTC
16 TRBJ1-1 TRBV11-3 . . CASSLGRESGNTEAFF TGTGCCAGCAGCCTTGGGCGGGAATCAGGTAACACTGAAGCTTTCTTT
14 TRBJ2-3 TRBV28 . . CASSSWSLTDTQYF TGTGCCAGCAGTTCGTGGTCACTAACAGATACGCAGTATTTT
16 TRBJ2-7 TRBV6-2/TRBV6-3 . . CASSYSVSRSSYEQYF TGTGCCAGCAGTTACTCGGTCTCCCGGTCCTCCTACGAGCAGTACTTC
15 TRBJ1-2 TRBV3-1/TRBV3-2 . . CASSPGGPGRYGYTF TGTGCCAGCAGCCCCGGGGGGCCAGGACGCTATGGCTACACCTTC
16 TRBJ2-1 TRBV4-2 . . CASGAPSAGSYNEQFF TGTGCCAGCGGGGCCCCATCGGCGGGGTCTTACAATGAGCAGTTCTTC
14 TRBJ2-2 TRBV4-1 . TRBD1 CASSLQGDTGELFF TGCGCCAGCAGCCTACAGGGGGACACCGGGGAGCTGTTTTTT
17 TRBJ2-3 TRBV2 . TRBD2 CASSEESGVLAADTQYF TGTGCCAGCAGTGAAGAAAGCGGGGTGTTGGCAGCAGATACGCAGTATTTT
17 TRBJ2-2 TRBV18 . TRBD1 CASSTEQGWSSTGELFF TGTGCCAGCTCAACCGAACAGGGGTGGTCTAGCACCGGGGAGCTGTTTTTT
15 TRBJ1-4 TRBV2 . . CASSAYGGLREKLFF TGTGCCAGCAGTGCTTACGGGGGACTTCGGGAAAAACTGTTTTTT
16 TRBJ2-5 TRBV5-6 . . CASSSQGLSFSETQYF TGTGCCAGCAGCTCACAGGGTTTATCATTTTCGGAGACCCAGTACTTC
15 TRBJ2-1 TRBV27 . . CASSFGGRGYNEQFF TGTGCCAGCAGTTTCGGGGGGCGGGGTTACAATGAGCAGTTCTTC
15 TRBJ1-1 TRBV14 . TRBD1 CASSRLGQLNTEAFF TGTGCCAGCAGCCGGTTGGGACAGTTGAACACTGAAGCTTTCTTT
14 TRBJ2-3 TRBV7-2 . TRBD2 CASSLTSGTDTQYF TGTGCCAGCAGCCTTACTAGCGGCACAGATACGCAGTATTTT
16 TRBJ2-2 TRBV9 . . CASSSRDGLNTGELFF TGTGCCAGCAGCTCCCGAGACGGACTGAACACCGGGGAGCTGTTTTTT
15 TRBJ2-7 TRBV19 . TRBD1 CASSMGQGHSYEQYF TGTGCCAGTAGTATGGGACAGGGCCACTCCTACGAGCAGTACTTC
15 TRBJ2-5 TRBV29-1 . TRBD2 CSVESGGPVGETQYF TGCAGCGTTGAAAGCGGGGGGCCTGTAGGGGAGACCCAGTACTTC
13 TRBJ2-1 TRBV6-5 once . CASRDNSYNEQFF TGTGCGAGTAGGGACAATTCCTACAATGAGCAGTTCTTC
16 TRBJ2-7 TRBV5-6 . TRBD1 CASSLFGDRFPYEQYF TGTGCCAGCAGCTTGTTTGGGGACAGATTCCCCTACGAGCAGTACTTC
15 TRBJ1-1 TRBV2 . . CASSAGGRPNTEAFF TGTGCCAGCAGTGCAGGTGGCAGGCCGAACACTGAAGCTTTCTTT
15 TRBJ2-3 TRBV6-1 . TRBD2 CASSEDAGGQFTQYF TGTGCCAGCAGTGAAGACGCGGGGGGGCAGTTTACGCAGTATTTT
13 TRBJ1-1 TRBV2 . . CASLINMNTEAFF TGTGCCAGCCTGATCAACATGAACACTGAAGCTTTCTTT
15 TRBJ2-1 TRBV11-2 . . CASSLEQGWLNEQFF TGTGCCAGCAGCTTAGAACAGGGTTGGCTCAATGAGCAGTTCTTC
16 TRBJ2-1 TRBV11-3 . . CASSLAPSSPRGEQFF TGTGCCAGCAGCTTAGCTCCCTCCTCCCCAAGGGGCGAGCAGTTCTTC
15 TRBJ2-7 TRBV6-5 . TRBD1 CASSYQGQTSYEQYF TGTGCCAGCAGTTATCAGGGACAGACCTCCTACGAGCAGTACTTC
15 TRBJ1-5 TRBV9 . . CASSVGPHSNQPQHF TGTGCCAGCAGCGTAGGGCCTCATAGCAATCAGCCCCAGCATTTT
15 TRBJ2-5 TRBV5-1 once TRBD1 CASSLEGTGSETQYF TGCGCCAGCAGCTTGGAGGGGACAGGGTCGGAGACCCAGTACTTC
14 TRBJ2-3 TRBV5-1 . TRBD1 CASSWDSYTDTQYF TGCGCCAGCAGCTGGGACAGCTACACAGATACGCAGTATTTT